The 20 T cell receptor beta chains below were found in one sample sequenced in a study of blood T cell repertoires in COVID-19. This table comes from immunoSEQ multiplex PCR, and its TCRdb copy is limited to in-frame clones, with some not included. The table shows a few hundred thousand clones, with about 91% occurring only once. The material sequenced was PBMCs or T cells enriched from blood (not recorded which). The receptors shown here come from a human donor in a cohort exposed to, infected with or recovered from COVID-19 (not recorded which). The donor label of this sample is uncertain.

This clone has a handful of counts. The V and J genes are TRBV5-1 and TRBJ1-2, with TRBD1 matching 7 bases. This CDR3 spans 13 amino acids. Trimming at V came to 4 bases and at J to 3 bases, leaving 3 bases not matched to a gene. Germline V lookup: CDR1 SGHRS, CDR2 YFSETQ. Here the CDR3 DNA reads TGCGCCAGCAGCGTCGACAGGGACTATGGCTACACCTTC. It translates to CASSVDRDYGYTF.

The chain couples TRBV4-1 to TRBJ1-1; a possible D gene is TRBD1 (6 bases). CDR1 is MGHRA and CDR2 is YSYEKL in the germline V gene. The CDR3 covers 14 residues. Trimming left V 1 base short and J 1 base short, with 7 bases between. The CDR3, as DNA: TGCGCCAGCAGCCAAGCCAGGGGGAACACTGAAGCTTTCTTT. Translated, it gives CASSQARGNTEAFF.

The rearrangement joins TRBV9 to TRBJ2-3; 8 bases map to TRBD1. V lost 3 bases and J lost 4; bases outside the gene matches: 4. Germline V gene data show CDR1 as SGDLS and CDR2 as YYNGEE. The CDR3 covers 14 residues. This CDR3 is CASSARGLPDTQYF. CDR3 DNA: TGTGCCAGCAGCGCCAGGGGGCTCCCAGATACGCAGTATTTT.

The rearrangement uses TRBV7-3 and TRBJ2-7, with a weak D call TRBD2 (7 bases). Between the trimmed V and J ends, which lost 4 bases and 3 bases, there was a span of 16 bases. The CDR3 has 15 residues. The germline V gene encodes CDR1 SGHTA and CDR2 FQGTGA. CDR3 in DNA: TGTGCCAGCAGCTACGATGGGGGGGCCAGCTACGAGCAGTACTTC. Amino acids: CASSYDGGASYEQYF.

The chain couples TRBV6-5 to TRBJ1-5; a weak D match, TRBD1 (6 bases). The CDR3 consists of 14 residues. V was clipped by 11 bases and J by 0 bases, with 14 bases between them. Per germline, CDR1 MNHEY and CDR2 SVGAGI. In DNA form, the CDR3 reads TGTGCCCACGGACAGTTGGGTAGCAATCAGCCCCAGCATTTT. This codes for CAHGQLGSNQPQHF.

V and J are TRBV2 and TRBJ1-1; 7 bases map to TRBD1. Germline-derived CDR1 and CDR2 are SNHLY and FYNNEI. The J segment lost 4 bases and the V segment lost 10 bases, leaving 9 bases of the junction unmatched. This CDR3 comprises 13 residues. The CDR3 bases are TGTGCCACCCAGTACAGGGGCCTCACTGAAGCTTTCTTT. Translating gives CATQYRGLTEAFF.

This clone was seen a handful of times. V gene TRBV2 combines with J gene TRBJ1-4, with D possibly TRBD1 on 6 matching bases. Per the germline V gene, CDR1 is SNHLY and CDR2 is FYNNEI. The CDR3 is made up of 14 amino acids. The ends were cut back, 4 bases at V and 5 bases at J, with 11 bases in the middle. CDR3 coding DNA: TGTGCCAGCAGTGGTCGGGGGGCGAATGAAAAACTGTTTTTT. This gives the protein CASSGRGANEKLFF.

The V and J genes are TRBV28 and TRBJ2-2; 9 bases map to TRBD1. This CDR3 is 16 amino acids long. In germline, CDR1 is MDHEN, CDR2 SYDVKM. J lost 4 bases, V lost 3 bases, and 6 bases had no gene match. The CDR3 sequence is CASSFHGTGPTGELFF. Written as DNA, the CDR3 is TGTGCCAGCAGTTTTCATGGGACAGGGCCCACCGGGGAGCTGTTTTTT.

The chain combines TRBV3-1 (or the pseudogene TRBV3-2) with TRBJ1-3, with D perhaps TRBD1 (5 bases). The V gene lost 0 bases and the J gene lost 4 bases, with 13 bases spanning the gap. Germline CDR1 is LGHDT and CDR2 is YNNKEL (reference sequence). The CDR3 covers 16 residues. As DNA, the CDR3 is TGTGCCAGCAGCCAAGATCTTGTCAGGGCCGGAAACACCATATATTTT. Protein: CASSQDLVRAGNTIYF.

This clone has more than one count but fewer than ten. The J gene is TRBJ1-2, the V gene TRBV7-9, with D perhaps matching TRBD1 (5 bases). Germline V CDR1 and CDR2: SEHNR, FQNEAQ (reference sequence). CDR3 length: 13 amino acids. Trimming cost V 8 bases and J 4 bases, with 14 bases left between them. In DNA form, the CDR3 reads TGTGCCAGCGGAGACAGCGATCTCTATGGCTACACCTTC. Protein: CASGDSDLYGYTF.

This chain connects TRBV6-2 or TRBV6-3 to TRBJ1-1; 9 nucleotides align to TRBD1. The CDR3 consists of 13 residues. V was pared by 2 bases and J by 5 bases, with 0 bases of the junction left unmatched. Germline CDR1 reads MNHEY; CDR2 reads SVGEGT. The CDR3 nucleotides are TGTGCCAGCAGTTACGACAGGGGGACTGAAGCTTTCTTT. Translating gives CASSYDRGTEAFF.

The V call is TRBV7-8, the J call TRBJ1-6; D possibly corresponds to TRBD1 (5 bases). In germline, CDR1 is SGHVS, CDR2 FQNEAQ. The CDR3 consists of 18 residues. Between the trimmed V and J ends, which lost 3 bases and 8 bases, there was a span of 23 bases. Here the CDR3 reads CASSLEMAGGGDDSPLHF. Here the CDR3 DNA reads TGTGCCAGCAGCTTGGAAATGGCGGGCGGGGGAGATGATTCACCCCTCCACTTT.

The chain employs TRBV27 and TRBJ2-2; a weak D match, TRBD1 (6 bases). CDR1 is MNHEY and CDR2 is SMNVEV in the germline V gene (reference sequence). V was pared by 0 bases and J by 2 bases, with 13 bases between. CDR3 length equals 17 residues. The DNA for the CDR3 is TGTGCCAGCAGTTTATCTCTCCCAGGGGAAAACACCGGGGAGCTGTTTTTT. This codes for CASSLSLPGENTGELFF.

This clone was picked up one time. The genes are TRBV7-2 and TRBJ2-7; 12 nucleotides agree with TRBD2. The CDR3 is 14 amino acids. The germline V gene encodes CDR1 SGHTA and CDR2 FQGNSA. The V segment lost 4 bases and the J segment 7 bases; nucleotides outside the gene matches: 5. The CDR3 region is CASSSLAGGGEQYF. In DNA form, the CDR3 reads TGTGCCAGCAGCTCACTAGCGGGGGGTGGGGAGCAGTACTTC.

This chain links TRBV7-9 with TRBJ1-4; D unresolved. The CDR3 consists of 14 residues. Germline V lookup: CDR1 SEHNR, CDR2 FQNEAQ (reference sequence). Trimming stripped 1 base from V and 8 bases from J, with 11 bases between. The CDR3 bases are TGTGCCAGCAGCTTAGTTAACACGGGGGAAAAACTGTTTTTT. This sequence encodes CASSLVNTGEKLFF.

This chain connects TRBV6-2 or TRBV6-3 to TRBJ2-7; TRBD2 matches 7 bases. The germline CDR1 and CDR2 sequences are MNHEY and SVGEGT. This CDR3 region has 15 residues. Trimming removed 2 bases from V and 1 base from J; junction bases left unmatched: 5. CDR3 amino acids: CASSYIASGSYEQYF. In DNA, the CDR3 is TGTGCCAGCAGTTACATAGCTAGCGGATCCTACGAGCAGTACTTC.

This clone was counted a single time. V gene TRBV9 combines with J gene TRBJ2-1; TRBD2 agrees at 8 bases. In germline, CDR1 is SGDLS, CDR2 YYNGEE. The V and J ends lost 0 bases and 5 bases, in that order; junction bases with no gene match: 7. The CDR3 covers 16 residues. This CDR3 reads CASSVAIRGGDNEQFF. CDR3 in DNA: TGTGCCAGCAGCGTAGCTATCCGGGGGGGAGACAATGAGCAGTTCTTC.

V is TRBV6-5 and J is TRBJ1-2; TRBD1 agrees at 10 bases. The CDR3 totals 15 residues. With V trimmed by 2 bases and J by 6 bases, 6 bases remained unmatched. Germline V gene data show CDR1 as MNHEY and CDR2 as SVGAGI. For the CDR3, the DNA is TGTGCCAGCAGTTACAACCCCGGGACAGGGGATGGCTACACCTTC. Protein sequence: CASSYNPGTGDGYTF.

Comments on this clone: At the DNA level, this CDR3 is encoded by other sequences in the same sample as well. The rearrangement uses TRBV6-5 and TRBJ1-5; the D gene is possibly TRBD1 (5 bases). Germline V gives CDR1 MNHEY, CDR2 SVGAGI. Trimming took off 8 bases at V and 4 bases at J, with 15 bases between the two ends. This CDR3 region has 14 residues. CDR3 bases: TGTGCCAGCGATCGGGACTCATTGAATCAGCCCCAGCATTTT. It translates to CASDRDSLNQPQHF.

This sequence joins TRBV9 and TRBJ2-5; D is perhaps TRBD2 (6 bases). Germline CDR1 and CDR2: SGDLS and YYNGEE. The CDR3 loop spans 12 amino acids. Between the trimmed V and J ends, which lost 4 bases and 5 bases, there was a span of 9 bases. The CDR3 DNA reads TGTGCCAGCAGCCAGGAGGGGGAGACCCAGTACTTC. This translates into CASSQEGETQYF.